This T cell receptor beta chain derives from a study of blood T cell repertoires in COVID-19. Study-wide context: Samples representing acute and convalescent COVID-19 were sourced from the United States, Italy and Spain. In each case, the material was cDNA or gDNA derived from T cells, B-cell-depleted T cells, or PBMCs.

Per the authors' pipeline: How many nucleated cells were present was estimated from reference gene primer amplification. Profiled with immunoSEQ multiplex PCR; TCRdb holds only in-frame clones, not every one. From that table come the V and J calls and clone size; the DNA was used to work out D and trimming. The sample has about 48,000 clones, about nine tenths seen once. There are 14 residues in the CDR3. Germline V CDR1 and CDR2: SGHTA, FQGNSA. Deletions cut 1 base from V and 2 bases from J, with 6 bases between. Enrollment of patients from Seattle took place during active infection, with longitudinal follow-up.

The chain links TRBV7-2 to TRBJ1-3; D unresolved. Sequenced input: peripheral blood. The sequence derives from an elderly woman with COVID-19, enrolled during active disease. Written as DNA, the CDR3 is TGTGCCAGCAGCTTAGGGTGGCCTGGAAACACCATATATTTT. Translation gives CASSLGWPGNTIYF.